These 28 T cell receptor beta chains originate from one sample sequenced in a study of neurological immune-mediated disorders. TCRdb independently ran MiXCR on the 5' RACE reads; one entry per CDR3 protein. The sample lists approximately 90,000 distinct CDR3 sequences; 3% to 4% were seen once. Sequencing was done on a sample of PBMCs. These receptors were collected from a woman under 30 with multiple sclerosis.

This clonotype was counted at least ten times. The chain combines TRBV20-1 with TRBJ1-2; D is possibly TRBD1 (5 bases). Germline loops: CDR1 DFQATT, CDR2 SNEGSKA (reference sequence). Trimming took off 3 bases at V and 0 bases at J, with 14 bases between the two ends. CDR3 length equals 15 residues. The DNA of the CDR3 is TGCAGTGCTAGTTACAGGCCGAACACTAACTATGGCTACACCTTC. Translation: CSASYRPNTNYGYTF.

In its sample, this clonotype was seen many times. This rearrangement joins TRBV5-6 to TRBJ2-1, with 8 positions matching TRBD2. The germline V gene has CDR1 SGHDT and CDR2 YYEEEE. There are 19 residues in the CDR3. After removal of 7 bases from V and 1 base from J, the junction contained 19 bases not matched to a gene. This CDR3 is CASGRSGGFQLSSYNEQFF. Written as DNA, the CDR3 is TGTGCCAGCGGCCGAAGCGGGGGTTTCCAACTCTCTTCCTACAATGAGCAGTTCTTC.

This clonotype was found many times. A read error may produce the germline difference seen at one junction end. The rearrangement joins TRBV7-2 to TRBJ2-3; TRBD2 aligns across 11 bases. The CDR3 runs to 14 residues. CDR1 SGHTA and CDR2 FQGNSA come from the germline V gene. Here the CDR3 DNA reads TGTGCCAGCAGCCTAGCGGGGGGAGCAGATACGCAGTATTTT. Encoded protein: CASSLAGGADTQYF.

This clonotype was seen at least ten times. V is TRBV7-2 and J is TRBJ1-3, with 10 bases that match TRBD1. With V trimmed by 5 bases and J by 4 bases, 5 bases remained unmatched. Per the germline V gene, CDR1 is SGHTA and CDR2 is FQGNSA. The CDR3 contains 15 residues. CDR3 sequence (DNA): TGTGCCAGCAGCCGGACAGGGGGTTCCGGAAACACCATATATTTT. Its protein product is CASSRTGGSGNTIYF.

This clonotype was seen at least ten times. This chain uses TRBV12-3 or TRBV12-4 with TRBJ1-6, with unresolved D. The CDR3 contains 15 residues. Trimming removed 4 bases from V and 7 bases from J, with 14 bases in between. DNA for the CDR3: TGTGCCAGCAGTTCCCTCATCAGCGGGAATTCACCCCTCCACTTT. Protein sequence: CASSSLISGNSPLHF.

This clonotype was recorded many times. The chain combines TRBV5-1 with TRBJ2-1; D is unclear. This CDR3 has 14 amino acids. The germline CDR1 and CDR2 sequences are SGHRS and YFSETQ. Trimming pared 0 bases from V and 4 bases from J, leaving 8 bases between. The CDR3 reads CASSLGGPYNEQFF. The DNA of the CDR3 is TGCGCCAGCAGCTTGGGCGGTCCTTACAATGAGCAGTTCTTC.

This clonotype was found a few times. This could be a read error, since a much larger clone is one nucleotide away. CDR3 sequence (DNA): TGCAGTGCTAACGGGACAGTTGATCAGCCCCAGCATTTT. It codes for CSANGTVDQPQHF. The J gene is TRBJ1-5, the V gene TRBV20-1; the match to TRBD1 covers 7 bases. CDR1 and CDR2 (germline): DFQATT, SNEGSKA (reference sequence). J gave up 5 bases and V 4 bases, and 5 bases lay outside the gene matches. The CDR3 spans 13 residues.

This clonotype was seen many times. This chain uses TRBV20-1 with TRBJ2-7; either TRBD1 or TRBD2 may fit D (5 bases each). The germline gives CDR1 DFQATT, CDR2 SNEGSKA (reference sequence). The CDR3 has 15 amino acids. The germline V and J ends were trimmed by 2 bases and 0 bases, with 14 bases remaining between them. The CDR3 sequence is CSARYGRGTSYEQYF. In DNA form, the CDR3 reads TGCAGTGCTAGATACGGACGAGGGACCTCCTACGAGCAGTACTTC.

This clonotype was seen ten or more times. The V and J genes are TRBV6-5 and TRBJ1-2; D is uncertain. The germline V gene encodes CDR1 MNHEY and CDR2 SVGAGI. The V end was cut by 0 bases, the J end by 3 bases, with 11 bases between. The CDR3 covers 15 residues. CDR3 coding DNA: TGTGCCAGCAGTTACTCGGCCGCGAACCACTATGGCTACACCTTC. The encoded protein is CASSYSAANHYGYTF.

The table lists this clonotype with many counts. The V call is TRBV29-1, the J call TRBJ2-6, with D possibly TRBD1 on 7 matching bases. The germline V gene has CDR1 SQVTM and CDR2 ANQGSEA. The CDR3 length is 16 residues. Trimming removed 7 bases at V and 1 base at J, with 17 bases between. CDR3 in DNA: TGCAGCGCCGTGGCAGGGGGGAGATCTGGGGCCAACGTCCTGACTTTC. Protein: CSAVAGGRSGANVLTF.

This clonotype was seen repeatedly, ten times or more. The V gene is TRBV5-1, the J gene TRBJ2-3; D is perhaps TRBD1 (6 bases). CDR3 length: 13 residues. Germline lookup yields CDR1 SGHRS and CDR2 YFSETQ. V was shortened by 4 bases and J by 2 bases, with 8 bases between the two germline ends. The CDR3 sequence: CASSVGHTDTQYF. The DNA for the CDR3 is TGCGCCAGCAGCGTGGGACACACAGATACGCAGTATTTT.

This clonotype has ten or more counts. The DNA of the CDR3 is TGTGCCAGCAGCCCGGCCCAAGAGACCCAGTACTTC. Amino acid sequence: CASSPAQETQYF. The chain is built from TRBV7-9 and TRBJ2-5, with D uncertain. V was cut by 5 bases and J by 1 base, with 5 bases left in between. The germline V gene has CDR1 SEHNR and CDR2 FQNEAQ (reference sequence). CDR3 size: 12 residues.

This clonotype has just a few counts. The junction departs from germline at one end; a sequencing error may be responsible. V gene TRBV6-5 combines with J gene TRBJ1-6; D uncertain. Looked up from germline, CDR1 is MNHEY and CDR2 is SVGAGI. This CDR3 region has 17 residues. CDR3 amino acids: CASSYSTRRRYNSPLHF. CDR3 nucleotides: TGTGCCAGTAGTTACTCAACCAGGCGCCGCTATAATTCACCCCTCCACTTT.

This clonotype has at least ten counts. The V and J genes are TRBV6-6 and TRBJ1-6; 7 bases match TRBD1. This CDR3 is built from 14 residues. CDR1 is MNHNY and CDR2 is SVGAGI in the germline V gene (reference sequence). V dropped 2 bases and J dropped 7; count of bases not matched to a gene: 2. The CDR3: CASSYTGVNSPLHF. CDR3 nucleotides: TGTGCCAGCAGTTACACAGGGGTGAATTCACCCCTCCACTTT.

This clonotype was found many times. The rearrangement links TRBV7-2 to TRBJ1-1, with D possibly being TRBD1 (6 bases). The CDR3 length is 13 residues. Deletions cut 5 bases from V and 5 bases from J, with 12 bases between. The germline gives CDR1 SGHTA, CDR2 FQGNSA. CDR3: CASSTEGGTEAFF. The CDR3 DNA is TGTGCCAGCAGCACCGAGGGGGGAACTGAAGCTTTCTTT.

This clonotype was observed many times. The rearrangement links TRBV7-7 to TRBJ1-1; 9 bases map to TRBD1. The CDR3 length is 18 residues. In germline, CDR1 is SSHAT, CDR2 FNYEAQ (reference sequence). V lost 5 bases and J lost 0; bases outside the gene matches: 13. The CDR3 loop reads CASSPFHRDRDMNTEAFF. In DNA form, the CDR3 reads TGTGCCAGCAGCCCATTCCACCGGGACAGGGACATGAACACTGAAGCTTTCTTT.

This clonotype was observed at least ten times. V gene TRBV7-9 combines with J gene TRBJ2-3; D may be TRBD1 or TRBD2 (5 bases each). Germline V gene lookup returns CDR1 SEHNR and CDR2 FQNEAQ (reference sequence). V lost 6 bases, J lost 3 bases, and 13 bases lay in between. The length of the CDR3 is 14 residues. The CDR3 loop reads CASSHPWGTDTQYF. Written as DNA, the CDR3 is TGTGCCAGCAGTCACCCGTGGGGGACAGATACGCAGTATTTT.

This clonotype was observed at least ten times. The V and J genes are TRBV20-1 and TRBJ1-2, with TRBD1 matching 7 bases. This CDR3 is 13 amino acids long. Germline-derived CDR1 and CDR2 are DFQATT and SNEGSKA (reference sequence). With V trimmed by 2 bases and J by 8 bases, 8 bases remained unmatched. CDR3 region: CSARRGQSAGYTF. In nucleotides, the CDR3 is TGCAGTGCTAGAAGGGGGCAATCCGCCGGCTACACCTTC.

This clonotype was counted ten times or more. This rearrangement joins TRBV12-3 or TRBV12-4 to TRBJ1-6; D remains ambiguous. With 2 bases removed from V and 0 bases from J, the gap between germline ends came to 8 bases. This CDR3 contains 16 residues. The CDR3 bases are TGTGCCAGCAGTTTATTGGGGAGCTCCTATAATTCACCCCTCCACTTT. It yields the protein CASSLLGSSYNSPLHF.

This clonotype was picked up many times. The V and J genes are TRBV4-2 and TRBJ2-1; 10 nucleotides line up with TRBD2. Trimming removed 0 bases from V and 7 bases from J; junction bases left unmatched: 9. The CDR3 length is 17 residues. Germline V CDR1 and CDR2: LGHNA, YNFKEQ. The CDR3 sequence is CASSQDRGTSEVNEQFF. The CDR3 DNA reads TGTGCCAGCAGCCAAGATCGGGGGACTAGCGAAGTAAATGAGCAGTTCTTC.

In this sample, this clonotype turned up a few times. This may come from a read error, since a much larger clone is one base off. CDR3 in amino acids: CAISEVGETKYF. CDR3 DNA: TGTGCCATCAGTGAGGTTGGAGAGACCAAGTACTTC. The genes are TRBV10-3 and TRBJ2-5; no definite D call. Germline V gene lookup returns CDR1 ENHRY and CDR2 SYGVKD. The CDR3 is 12 residues long.

This clonotype was counted only a few times. The V gene is TRBV5-1, the J gene TRBJ1-2; D is possibly TRBD1 (5 bases). Germline V gene lookup returns CDR1 SGHRS and CDR2 YFSETQ. The CDR3 contains 13 residues. V was clipped by 4 bases and J by 8 bases, with 15 bases between them. The CDR3 DNA reads TGCGCCAGCAGCCCCGTTGAATGGGGGGGCTACACCTTC. Translation: CASSPVEWGGYTF.

This clonotype was recorded many times. This chain connects TRBV7-2 to TRBJ1-1, with TRBD1 identical over 8 bases. The CDR3 loop spans 15 amino acids. J gave up 3 bases and V 1 base, and 4 bases lay outside the gene matches. Germline CDR1 reads SGHTA; CDR2 reads FQGNSA. In DNA, the CDR3 is TGTGCCAGCAGCTTAGTTCAGGGGGCAGACACTGAAGCTTTCTTT. Protein: CASSLVQGADTEAFF.

The J gene is TRBJ2-3, the V gene TRBV20-1, with a possible D match to TRBD2 (5 bases). Trimming took 4 bases from V and 0 from J, leaving 8 bases between them. Germline lookup yields CDR1 DFQATT and CDR2 SNEGSKA (reference sequence). This CDR3 contains 13 residues. The CDR3 is CSATRTSTDTQYF. The CDR3 region has the DNA TGCAGTGCTACCCGGACTAGCACAGATACGCAGTATTTT.

V and J are TRBV11-2 and TRBJ2-2; 7 nucleotides line up with TRBD2. The CDR3 has 16 amino acids. Per the germline V gene, CDR1 is SGHAT and CDR2 is FQNNGV. V lost 1 base and J lost 4; bases outside the gene matches: 6. CDR3 sequence: CASSLVRGERTGELFF. CDR3 nucleotides: TGTGCCAGCAGCTTAGTCCGGGGGGAACGCACCGGGGAGCTGTTTTTT. Drawing the rest from reference TRBV11-2 and TRBJ2-2, the complete variable domain is EAGVAQSPRYKIIEKRQSVAFWCNPISGHATLYWYQQILGQGPKLLIQFQNNGVVDDSQLPKDRFSAERLKGVDSTLKIQPAKLEDSAVYLCASSLVRGERTGELFFGEGSRLTVL.

This clonotype was recorded many times. V usage is TRBV9 and J usage is TRBJ2-7, with a tentative D call TRBD2 (5 bases). The V gene lost 2 bases and the J gene lost 7 bases, with 13 bases spanning the gap. Per the germline V gene, CDR1 is SGDLS and CDR2 is YYNGEE. This CDR3 region has 13 residues. CDR3 in amino acids: CASSVYQSGEQYF. The CDR3 nucleotides are TGTGCCAGCAGCGTCTACCAGTCGGGGGAGCAGTACTTC.

This clonotype was picked up many times. The chain links TRBV7-8 to TRBJ1-1, with 7 bases lining up with TRBD1. The germline gives CDR1 SGHVS, CDR2 FQNEAQ. CDR3 size: 16 residues. The trim removed 2 bases at V and 1 base at J, leaving 7 bases unmatched. The CDR3 DNA is TGTGCCAGCAGCTTATTGTCTACAGGGGAGAACACTGAAGCTTTCTTT. Translated: CASSLLSTGENTEAFF. The whole variable domain, filled in from reference TRBV7-8 and TRBJ1-1, reads GAGVSQSPRYKVAKRGQDVALRCDPISGHVSLFWYQQALGQGPEFLTYFQNEAQLDKSGLPSDRFFAERPEGSVSTLKIQRTQQEDSAVYLCASSLLSTGENTEAFFGQGTRLTVV.

The chain is built from TRBV7-3 and TRBJ2-5; TRBD1 aligns across 7 bases. CDR1 and CDR2 (germline): SGHTA, FQGTGA. V gave up 1 base and J gave up 5 bases; unmatched junction bases: 4. The CDR3 consists of 14 residues. The CDR3, as DNA: TGTGCCAGCAGCTTAATAGGGGGCGGGGAGACCCAGTACTTC. This translates into CASSLIGGGETQYF.